This entry lists 10 T cell receptor beta chains sequenced from one sample in a study of blood T cell repertoires in COVID-19. The protocol was immunoSEQ multiplex PCR, while the TCRdb copy is restricted to in-frame clones and leaves out a portion. The sample lists 35,000 to 50,000 clones; 80% to 90% were seen once. The sample comprised peripheral blood. The receptors originated from a woman between 70 and 85 years old in a cohort sampled during active COVID-19.

The J gene is TRBJ2-7, the V gene TRBV10-2; 10 bases are shared with TRBD2. The CDR3 is 13 amino acids. Germline values: CDR1 WSHSY, CDR2 SAAADI. J was trimmed by 1 base and V by 7 bases; bases with no gene match: 1. CDR3 in DNA: TGCGCCAGCACGACTAGCGGGTCCTACGAGCAGTACTTC. This codes for CASTTSGSYEQYF.

The chain combines TRBV10-3 with TRBJ1-1, with D possibly TRBD1 on 5 matching bases. Germline CDR1 and CDR2: ENHRY and SYGVKD. The CDR3 contains 16 residues. The germline V and J ends were trimmed by 0 bases and 0 bases, with 11 bases remaining between them. The CDR3 is CAISESADRLNTEAFF. The CDR3 DNA sequence: TGTGCCATCAGTGAGTCGGCCGACAGATTGAACACTGAAGCTTTCTTT.

Of note for this clone: The junction departs from germline at one end; a sequencing error may be responsible. The genes are TRBV6-5 and TRBJ2-7; 8 bases are shared with TRBD1. The germline CDR1 and CDR2 sequences are MNHEY and SVGAGI. The CDR3 runs to 13 residues. CDR3 in amino acids: CASSTQIGQGLTF. The CDR3 nucleotides read TGTGCCAGCAGCACACAAATAGGACAGGGTCTAACCTTC.

The rearrangement uses TRBV6-1 and TRBJ1-6, with no clear D. There are 16 residues in the CDR3. With 3 bases removed from V and 1 base from J, the gap between germline ends came to 10 bases. Germline V gene data show CDR1 as MNHNS and CDR2 as SASEGT. CDR3 nucleotides: TGTGCCAGCAGTGAGCCCCGGAGGTCCTATAATTCACCCCTCCACTTT. Translation gives CASSEPRRSYNSPLHF.

The chain combines TRBV3-1 (or the pseudogene TRBV3-2) with TRBJ2-7; TRBD2 matches at 8 bases. The length of the CDR3 is 14 residues. After removal of 3 bases from V and 5 bases from J, the junction contained 6 bases not matched to a gene. Germline V CDR1 and CDR2: LGHDT, YNNKEL (reference sequence). CDR3 sequence: CASSQWTSTHEQYF. The DNA of the CDR3 is TGTGCCAGCAGCCAGTGGACTAGCACCCACGAGCAGTACTTC.

The V and J genes are TRBV6-5 and TRBJ1-2; D may be TRBD1 (6 bases). V was shortened by 4 bases and J by 5 bases, with 11 bases between the two germline ends. Germline CDR1 is MNHEY and CDR2 is SVGAGI. This CDR3 region has 13 residues. The CDR3 loop reads CASSSVTGYGYTF. The DNA of the CDR3 is TGTGCCAGCAGTTCGGTTACAGGGTATGGCTACACCTTC.

The gene calls are TRBV6-5 and TRBJ1-2, with TRBD1 matching 7 bases. Per germline, CDR1 MNHEY and CDR2 SVGAGI. J was trimmed by 6 bases and V by 8 bases; bases with no gene match: 15. The CDR3 is made up of 15 amino acids. CDR3 nucleotide sequence: TGTGCCAGCCGATCCCCTTTTACAGGGGTGGATGGCTACACCTTC. Amino acids: CASRSPFTGVDGYTF.

The V gene is TRBV28, the J gene TRBJ2-6; D is unresolved. The V end lost 6 bases, the J end lost 2 bases, and 17 bases lay between the germline ends. Germline values: CDR1 MDHEN, CDR2 SYDVKM. The CDR3 is 17 amino acids. DNA for the CDR3: TGTGCCAGCAGCCCTCTACCCCTTCTAACTGGGGCCAACGTCCTGACTTTC. Residues: CASSPLPLLTGANVLTF.

This chain connects TRBV5-1 to TRBJ2-1, with 11 nucleotides matching TRBD2. Germline V gene data show CDR1 as SGHRS and CDR2 as YFSETQ. Losses at the gene ends were 4 bases for V and 8 bases for J; bases not matched to a gene: 8. The CDR3 contains 15 residues. DNA of the CDR3: TGCGCCAGCAGCCGGACTAGCGGGTTACCCGATGAGCAGTTCTTC. It encodes CASSRTSGLPDEQFF.

The V gene is TRBV30, the J gene TRBJ2-7; TRBD1 is a possible D gene (8 bases). Germline CDR1 and CDR2: GTSNPN and SVGIG (reference sequence). V was clipped by 6 bases and J by 8 bases, with 14 bases between them. The CDR3 totals 11 residues. CDR3 residues: CACGQGLKQYF. DNA of the CDR3: TGTGCCTGTGGACAGGGACTAAAGCAGTACTTC.